This TCR beta chain is drawn from a study of vaccination and CD4 T cells after COVID-19. Turning to this clonotype: Relative to the germline gene, one junction end is altered; a read error may explain this.

MiXCR was run by TCRdb on the PCR reads, yielding one entry per CDR3 protein. The sample lists 26,000 or so distinct CDR3 sequences; roughly 50% were seen once. The time point is: late sampling 161 to 241 days after vaccination in three convalescent patients. Germline V CDR1 and CDR2: MNHEY, SMNVEV (reference sequence). The CDR3 length is 14 residues. The TCR originated in a human donor who had recovered from COVID-19. This chain links TRBV27 with TRBJ2-1; D uncertain. Sample: CD4+ T cells from blood, taken about 7 months after SARS-CoV-2 vaccination. The CDR3 region is CASGLQLGYNEQFF. The DNA for the CDR3 is TGTGCCAGCGGTTTACAACTGGGTTACAATGAGCAGTTCTTC.